Listed here are 31 T cell receptor beta chains from one sample, sequenced in a study of Ad26.COV2.S vaccination and SARS-CoV-2 variants. TCRdb's copy holds only in-frame clones and misses some; the assay was immunoSEQ multiplex PCR. The repertoire holds about 350,000 clones, with around 89% as singletons. Regarding treatment: around 19 received Ad26.COV2.S at low or high dose, single or two shots; about 5 received placebo; per-sample allocation not given. The investigators took samples on day 63 after the first vaccine or placebo injection. This specimen was peripheral blood, taken in a trial of Ad26.COV2.S vaccine versus placebo. These receptors all come from a person aged 18-65 years who received the Ad26.COV2.S COVID-19 vaccine or a placebo.

The CDR3 is CASSSYTGEGQPQHF. The CDR3 DNA reads TGTGCCAGTAGTTCGTACACAGGGGAAGGTCAGCCCCAGCATTTT. V and J are TRBV19 and TRBJ1-5; 7 nucleotides agree with TRBD1. Looked up from germline, CDR1 is LNHDA and CDR2 is SQIVND (reference sequence). The CDR3 totals 15 residues. Trimming took 5 bases from V and 6 from J; bases not matched to a gene: 10. The variable domain in full, completed from reference TRBV19 and TRBJ1-5, reads DGGITQSPKYLFRKEGQNVTLSCEQNLNHDAMYWYRQDPGQGLRLIYYSQIVNDFQKGDIAEGYSVSREKKESFPLTVTSAQKNPTAFYLCASSSYTGEGQPQHFGDGTRLSIL.

J is TRBJ1-3 and V is TRBV7-9, with D perhaps matching TRBD1 (5 bases). The germline V and J ends were trimmed by 4 bases and 1 base, with 17 bases remaining between them. Germline values: CDR1 SEHNR, CDR2 FQNEAQ (reference sequence). This CDR3 is built from 17 residues. This CDR3 is CASSSRSGRESGNTIYF. CDR3 nucleotide sequence: TGTGCCAGCAGCTCACGATCGGGCAGGGAGTCTGGAAACACCATATATTTT.

Only a few counts were recorded for this clone. The gene calls are TRBV2 and TRBJ1-2, with D unclear. CDR3 size: 11 residues. Germline loops: CDR1 SNHLY, CDR2 FYNNEI. Trimming left V 6 bases short and J 7 bases short, with 9 bases between. The CDR3 bases are TGTGCCAGCAGGCTCCTTACTGGCTACACCTTC. Residues: CASRLLTGYTF.

This chain uses TRBV29-1 with TRBJ1-3, with a weak D call TRBD1 (5 bases). The ends were cut back, 4 bases at V and 2 bases at J, with 12 bases in the middle. CDR3 length: 14 amino acids. From germline, CDR1 is SQVTM and CDR2 ANQGSEA. Here the CDR3 reads CSVAAGGAGNTIYF. DNA of the CDR3: TGCAGCGTTGCAGCGGGGGGAGCTGGAAACACCATATATTTT.

With regard to this clone: Different DNA sequences within this sample yield the same CDR3. This sequence joins TRBV28 and TRBJ1-1; D not resolved. The germline V and J ends were trimmed by 3 bases and 7 bases, with 9 bases remaining between them. In germline, CDR1 is MDHEN, CDR2 SYDVKM. This CDR3 spans 12 amino acids. The CDR3 is CASSLRVSEAFF. The CDR3, as DNA: TGTGCCAGCAGTTTGAGGGTTAGTGAAGCTTTCTTT.

This sequence joins TRBV5-6 and TRBJ1-1; no firm D call. Trimming took 2 bases from V and 4 from J, leaving 9 bases between them. Germline loops: CDR1 SGHDT, CDR2 YYEEEE. The CDR3 is 13 amino acids. The CDR3 nucleotides are TGTGCCAGCAGCTTCGGGAGATCCACTGAAGCTTTCTTT. Amino acids: CASSFGRSTEAFF.

The V call is TRBV30, the J call TRBJ1-2; no reliable D call. CDR3 length: 13 amino acids. Germline V gene lookup returns CDR1 GTSNPN and CDR2 SVGIG (reference sequence). The V gene lost 2 bases and the J gene lost 6 bases, with 13 bases spanning the gap. This CDR3 reads CAWSRPGRNGYTF. The CDR3 nucleotides are TGTGCCTGGAGTAGACCAGGAAGGAATGGCTACACCTTC. The entire variable domain, with the rest obtained from reference TRBV30 and TRBJ1-2, is as follows: SQTIHQWPATLVQPVGSPLSLECTVEGTSNPNLYWYRQAAGRGLQLLFYSVGIGQISSEVPQNLSASRPQDRQFILSSKKLLLSDSGFYLCAWSRPGRNGYTFGSGTRLTVV.

The rearrangement joins TRBV6-5 to TRBJ2-7, with D perhaps matching TRBD2 (5 bases). This CDR3 spans 14 amino acids. The germline gives CDR1 MNHEY, CDR2 SVGAGI. For the CDR3, the DNA is TGTGCGTTGCAGGCGGGCCTTGGAGCCTACGAGCAGTACTTC. Its translation: CALQAGLGAYEQYF.

This chain links TRBV19 with TRBJ1-4; D gene uncertain. Trimming removed 8 bases from V and 8 bases from J, with 12 bases in between. The CDR3 sequence is 12 residues long. CDR1 is LNHDA, CDR2 SQIVND, per germline (reference sequence). This CDR3 is CASCVSGEKLFF. The CDR3 DNA reads TGTGCCAGTTGTGTTTCGGGAGAAAAACTGTTTTTT. Looking up the rest from reference TRBV19 and TRBJ1-4 gives the full variable domain: DGGITQSPKYLFRKEGQNVTLSCEQNLNHDAMYWYRQDPGQGLRLIYYSQIVNDFQKGDIAEGYSVSREKKESFPLTVTSAQKNPTAFYLCASCVSGEKLFFGSGTQLSVL.

The J gene is TRBJ1-5, the V gene TRBV2; no clear D. Trimming shortened V by 7 bases and J by 0 bases, and 10 bases separated the two germline ends. The germline V gene encodes CDR1 SNHLY and CDR2 FYNNEI. CDR3 length: 14 amino acids. CDR3 in DNA: TGTGCCAGCAAAGAACCTTATAGCAATCAGCCCCAGCATTTT. Protein sequence: CASKEPYSNQPQHF.

V is TRBV6-5 and J is TRBJ2-1; D gene uncertain. Germline V CDR1 and CDR2: MNHEY, SVGAGI. Trimming removed 2 bases at V and 4 bases at J, with 6 bases between. The CDR3 loop spans 13 amino acids. This CDR3 is CASSYQAYNEQFF. The CDR3 DNA follows: TGTGCCAGCAGTTACCAGGCGTACAATGAGCAGTTCTTC.

On this clone itself: A much larger clone differs from this one at a single base, so this may be a read error. This chain connects TRBV27 to TRBJ1-5; 7 bases map to TRBD1. Trimming removed 6 bases from V and 2 bases from J; junction bases left unmatched: 1. The germline V gene has CDR1 MNHEY and CDR2 SMNVEV (reference sequence). The CDR3 covers 13 residues. The CDR3, as DNA: TGTGCCAGCAGCGGACAGGGCAATCAGCCCCAGCATTTT. Translating gives CASSGQGNQPQHF.

The sample holds a few counts of this clone. The chain is built from TRBV7-8 and TRBJ2-7; D could derive from TRBD1 or TRBD2 (6 bases each). From germline, CDR1 is SGHVS and CDR2 FQNEAQ. CDR3 length: 16 amino acids. V was cut by 1 base and J by 1 base, with 14 bases left in between. The CDR3 sequence is CASSLVGGRSSYEQYF. CDR3 DNA: TGTGCCAGCAGCTTAGTAGGGGGGCGTAGTTCCTACGAGCAGTACTTC. Based on the CDR3 plus reference TRBV7-8 and TRBJ2-7, the full variable domain is GAGVSQSPRYKVAKRGQDVALRCDPISGHVSLFWYQQALGQGPEFLTYFQNEAQLDKSGLPSDRFFAERPEGSVSTLKIQRTQQEDSAVYLCASSLVGGRSSYEQYFGPGTRLTVT.

The genes are TRBV24-1 and TRBJ2-1; weak D call: TRBD2 (6 bases). Trimming shortened V by 4 bases and J by 4 bases, and 10 bases separated the two germline ends. The V gene's germline CDR1 is KGHDR and CDR2 SFDVKD. The CDR3 runs to 14 residues. CDR3 nucleotide sequence: TGTGCCACCAGTGAACGGGGGTCTTACAATGAGCAGTTCTTC. Its translation is CATSERGSYNEQFF.

The genes are TRBV9 and TRBJ2-2; D gene ambiguous. Per the germline V gene, CDR1 is SGDLS and CDR2 is YYNGEE. The CDR3 runs to 14 residues. Between the trimmed V and J ends, which lost 7 bases and 0 bases, there was a span of 10 bases. The CDR3 nucleotides are TGTGCCAGCCAAGTAGGGACGAACACCGGGGAGCTGTTTTTT. This encodes CASQVGTNTGELFF.

This sequence joins TRBV6-5 and TRBJ2-2; TRBD1 agrees at 7 bases. The CDR3 totals 15 residues. Germline CDR1 MNHEY, CDR2 SVGAGI. Trimming cost V 6 bases and J 3 bases; bases outside gene matches: 7. CDR3 loop: CASSLGGRDTGELFF. The CDR3 region has the DNA TGTGCCAGCAGCTTAGGGGGCAGGGACACCGGGGAGCTGTTTTTT.

The chain employs TRBV5-6 and TRBJ1-1, with a possible D match to TRBD1 (5 bases). The CDR3 has 14 residues. The germline gives CDR1 SGHDT, CDR2 YYEEEE. V lost 1 base to trimming and J lost 7 bases, with 14 bases between them. CDR3 sequence: CASSLSSGVGEAFF. CDR3 coding DNA: TGTGCCAGCAGCTTGAGTTCGGGGGTTGGTGAAGCTTTCTTT. Based on the CDR3 plus reference TRBV5-6 and TRBJ1-1, the full variable domain is DAGVTQSPTHLIKTRGQQVTLRCSPKSGHDTVSWYQQALGQGPQFIFQYYEEEERQRGNFPDRFSGHQFPNYSSELNVNALLLGDSALYLCASSLSSGVGEAFFGQGTRLTVV.

The chain has TRBV6-5 and TRBJ1-2; 9 bases fit TRBD1. The CDR3 has 14 residues. Germline CDR1 is MNHEY and CDR2 is SVGAGI. V trimming: 7 bases; J trimming: 6 bases; junction bases outside the gene matches: 9. The CDR3 spells CASNIGQGLDGYTF. The CDR3 DNA follows: TGTGCCAGCAATATAGGACAGGGGTTAGATGGCTACACCTTC.

This chain uses TRBV7-6 with TRBJ2-5; D remains ambiguous. This CDR3 has 15 residues. Germline CDR1 reads SGHVS; CDR2 reads FNYEAQ. V dropped 4 bases and J dropped 0 bases, with 12 bases sitting between them. The CDR3 spells CASSSVAENQETQYF. For the CDR3, the DNA is TGTGCCAGCAGCTCCGTCGCGGAGAACCAAGAGACCCAGTACTTC.

The V and J genes are TRBV5-8 and TRBJ2-1, with unresolved D. The CDR3 loop spans 15 amino acids. The germline CDR1 and CDR2 sequences are SGHTS and YDEGEE. V was trimmed by 0 bases and J by 0 bases, leaving 7 bases between them. This chain's CDR3 is CASSLGGSSYNEQFF. For the CDR3, the DNA is TGTGCCAGCAGCTTGGGGGGTAGCTCCTACAATGAGCAGTTCTTC.

This clone was recorded once. DNA of the CDR3: TGTGCCAGCAGCTTAGAGGAGAATTCACCCCTCCACTTT. This gives the protein CASSLEENSPLHF. The chain employs TRBV7-2 and TRBJ1-6; no definite D call. The CDR3 contains 13 residues. V lost 1 base to trimming and J lost 7 bases, with 5 bases between them. From germline, CDR1 is SGHTA and CDR2 FQGNSA. The variable domain in full, completed from reference TRBV7-2 and TRBJ1-6, reads GAGVSQSPSNKVTEKGKDVELRCDPISGHTALYWYRQSLGQGLEFLIYFQGNSAPDKSGLPSDRFSAERTGGSVSTLTIQRTQQEDSAVYLCASSLEENSPLHFGNGTRLTVT.

The chain couples TRBV4-1 to TRBJ2-3; 10 bases line up with TRBD2. The CDR3 sequence is 18 residues long. Per germline, CDR1 MGHRA and CDR2 YSYEKL. The V gene end was trimmed by 3 bases and the J gene end by 1 base; junction bases not matched to a gene: 10. CDR3 sequence (DNA): TGCGCCAGCAGCCAGGGTCTAGCGGGAGTGGTTGGCACAGATACGCAGTATTTT. This sequence encodes CASSQGLAGVVGTDTQYF.

The V call is TRBV6-5, the J call TRBJ1-1; the D is unclear. The CDR3 is made up of 14 amino acids. Germline assignment: CDR1 MNHEY and CDR2 SVGAGI. Trimming left V 2 bases short and J 2 bases short, with 9 bases between. CDR3 in DNA: TGTGCCAGCAGTTACGGGAAGGGAAACACTGAAGCTTTCTTT. Translated, it gives CASSYGKGNTEAFF.

The chain carries TRBV19 and TRBJ1-2; D perhaps matches TRBD1 (6 bases). This CDR3 is built from 16 residues. Trimming shortened V by 2 bases and J by 6 bases, and 19 bases separated the two germline ends. Germline V gene lookup returns CDR1 LNHDA and CDR2 SQIVND (reference sequence). The CDR3: CASSISRRGFGDGYTF. In DNA form, the CDR3 reads TGTGCCAGTAGTATATCCCGCAGGGGATTTGGGGATGGCTACACCTTC.

V gene TRBV5-1 combines with J gene TRBJ2-3; 8 bases are a match to TRBD2. The CDR3 has 16 amino acids. Germline V gene lookup returns CDR1 SGHRS and CDR2 YFSETQ. V lost 4 bases and J lost 3; bases outside the gene matches: 10. The CDR3 region is CASSQRPAGATDTQYF. CDR3 DNA sequence: TGCGCCAGCAGCCAAAGGCCAGCGGGGGCAACAGATACGCAGTATTTT.

V gene TRBV9 combines with J gene TRBJ2-1; D ambiguous. Trimming pared 0 bases from V and 6 bases from J, leaving 7 bases between. The CDR3 sequence is 13 residues long. Germline V lookup: CDR1 SGDLS, CDR2 YYNGEE. In DNA, the CDR3 is TGTGCCAGCAGCGTAGCTGGGTTCAATGAGCAGTTCTTC. Its protein is CASSVAGFNEQFF.

V and J are TRBV18 and TRBJ1-2; D uncertain. The CDR3 is 14 residues long. V was shortened by 0 bases and J by 1 base, with 6 bases between the two germline ends. Germline loops: CDR1 KGHSH, CDR2 LQKENI. CDR3 DNA sequence: TGTGCCAGCTCACCACCCGCAAATAACTATGGCTACACCTTC. Amino acids: CASSPPANNYGYTF.

V usage is TRBV7-2 and J usage is TRBJ2-7; TRBD1 is a possible D gene (5 bases). The CDR3 covers 13 residues. The V and J ends lost 3 bases and 5 bases respectively, with 11 bases between them. CDR1 is SGHTA and CDR2 is FQGNSA in the germline V gene. The CDR3: CASSFRRADEQYF. The CDR3 nucleotides are TGTGCCAGCAGCTTTCGCAGGGCCGACGAGCAGTACTTC.

This clone showed up just once. The chain employs TRBV14 and TRBJ2-7; D is possibly TRBD2 (6 bases). CDR3 size: 16 residues. Trimming removed 4 bases from V and 6 bases from J, with 22 bases in between. Germline CDR1 and CDR2: SGHDN and FVKESK. CDR3 in DNA: TGTGCCAGCAGCCCGGCACCCTGGAGGGCCCCAGTCGAGCAGTACTTC. It is translated as CASSPAPWRAPVEQYF.

The chain has TRBV4-2 and TRBJ2-1, with 9 bases fitting TRBD2. CDR3 length equals 16 residues. From germline, CDR1 is LGHNA and CDR2 YNFKEQ. Germline trimming cut 1 base from V and 4 bases from J; bases unmatched to any gene: 5. The CDR3 loop is CASSQGSGGAYNEQFF. The CDR3 nucleotides are TGTGCCAGCAGCCAAGGTAGCGGGGGAGCTTACAATGAGCAGTTCTTC.

The V and J genes are TRBV29-1 and TRBJ1-1; no clear D. V gave up 5 bases and J gave up 4 bases, with 5 bases separating them. The CDR3 loop spans 10 amino acids. Germline V lookup: CDR1 SQVTM, CDR2 ANQGSEA. In DNA, the CDR3 is TGCAGCGTTTTTACCACTGAAGCTTTCTTT. It yields the protein CSVFTTEAFF.